A selection of T cell receptor beta chains follows, all from one sample in a study of Graves' ophthalmopathy and Graves' hyperthyroidism. TCRdb processed the multiplex PCR reads anew with MiXCR; each CDR3 protein has one entry. Among roughly 480,000 distinct CDR3 sequences listed, approximately 15% were seen once. Sample: blood. These receptors were obtained from a woman between 25 and 40 years old with Graves' ophthalmopathy. CDR3s include the opening cysteine and the closing phenylalanine or tryptophan.

v_call: TRBV6-1; j_call: TRBJ2-7; cdr3_length: 16; cdr3_aa: CASYNGGDRFTYEQYF
v_call: TRBV5-1; j_call: TRBJ2-2; cdr3_length: 15; cdr3_aa: CASSPGPVQTGELFF
v_call: TRBV25-1; j_call: TRBJ2-5; cdr3_length: 15; cdr3_aa: CASSWDRAALETQYF
v_call: TRBV11-3; j_call: TRBJ1-6; cdr3_length: 17; cdr3_aa: CASSPLGQVNYNSPLHF
v_call: TRBV28; j_call: TRBJ2-2; cdr3_length: 14; cdr3_aa: CASSLVGDTGELFF
v_call: TRBV20-1; j_call: TRBJ2-7; cdr3_length: 13; cdr3_aa: CSARTQGKYEQYF
v_call: TRBV29-1; j_call: TRBJ1-1; cdr3_length: 12; cdr3_aa: CSIRGTGTEAFF
v_call: TRBV27; j_call: TRBJ2-5; cdr3_length: 10; cdr3_aa: CASGWETQYF
v_call: TRBV7-3; j_call: TRBJ2-2; cdr3_length: 14; cdr3_aa: CASSPAGFAGELFF
v_call: TRBV30; j_call: TRBJ2-5; cdr3_length: 14; cdr3_aa: CAWSRAGLQETQYF
v_call: TRBV12-3/TRBV12-4; j_call: TRBJ2-2; cdr3_length: 18; cdr3_aa: CASSWGLAGGYYTGELFF
v_call: TRBV7-9; j_call: TRBJ2-7; cdr3_length: 15; cdr3_aa: CASSLALGQATEQYF
v_call: TRBV12-3/TRBV12-4; j_call: TRBJ1-2; cdr3_length: 13; cdr3_aa: CASSPTGGRGYTF
v_call: TRBV12-3/TRBV12-4; j_call: TRBJ2-7; cdr3_length: 13; cdr3_aa: CASGDRLLDEQYF
v_call: TRBV19; j_call: TRBJ2-2; cdr3_length: 16; cdr3_aa: CASKTDPITNTGELFF
v_call: TRBV6-5; j_call: TRBJ1-2; cdr3_length: 16; cdr3_aa: CASSYSRGGAGYGYTF
v_call: TRBV7-9; j_call: TRBJ2-5; cdr3_length: 14; cdr3_aa: CASSLRDYQETQYF
v_call: TRBV2; j_call: TRBJ1-2; cdr3_length: 14; cdr3_aa: CASSGRGRFYGYTF
v_call: TRBV12-3/TRBV12-4; j_call: TRBJ2-7; cdr3_length: 14; cdr3_aa: CASSPTGLTGEQYF
v_call: TRBV5-1; j_call: TRBJ1-2; cdr3_length: 16; cdr3_aa: CASSPTGDRGENGYTF
v_call: TRBV20-1; j_call: TRBJ1-3; cdr3_length: 15; cdr3_aa: CSAEDWGNSGNTIYF
v_call: TRBV2; j_call: TRBJ2-2; cdr3_length: 11; cdr3_aa: CASSRNRELFF
v_call: TRBV6-1; j_call: TRBJ1-1; cdr3_length: 13; cdr3_aa: CATLTGGKTEAFF
v_call: TRBV6-5; j_call: TRBJ2-7; cdr3_length: 15; cdr3_aa: CASSYSGRGVYEQYF
v_call: TRBV6-2/TRBV6-3; j_call: TRBJ1-5; cdr3_length: 18; cdr3_aa: CASTVGAGAGTAHQPQHF